What follows describes a single TCR beta chain. This clone has only a few counts. What this receptor recognizes is not known. Base qualities are not provided; no much larger clone lies one nucleotide away. This record belongs to a study of beta chain features in type 1 diabetes (dated by TCRdb to 2016 to 2019). For the wider study: Patients and healthy donors did not differ in mean age, gender distribution, total cell number or subset yield. A total of 90 million to 130 million sorted cells were examined across all samples, and a strong correlation was observed between cell number per subset and RNA yield. The study compared the TCRB repertoires of sorted circulating CD4+ T cell subsets in recently diagnosed type 1 diabetes patients with those in matched healthy donors. Naive and central memory subsets were obtained from all 30 or so donors, but regulatory and stem cell-like memory subsets were isolated from only 8 patients and about eight healthy donors.

The paper's findings and limits, for the study overall: A moderate but significant shortening of TCRB CDR3 length was observed in type 1 diabetes patients in all four CD4+ subsets. Because cDNA was sequenced instead of genomic DNA, highly expressing activated cells could be over-represented, though the groups showed no difference in activation or CD3 levels. Naive, central memory and regulatory TCRB repertoires appeared more similar among patients than among healthy donors. PCR may preferentially amplify shorter templates, but because patient and control samples were amplified and corrected together, any resulting skew would affect both groups equally. Because the HLA sub-analyses included only small numbers of individuals, any influence of HLA type on TCRB rearrangement was left unresolved. Fewer insertions and more nucleotide deletions at VDJ recombination sites were observed in patients with type 1 diabetes, implying thymic rearrangement abnormalities.

Each donor gave one peripheral blood draw, about 100 mL on average, collected into heparinised tubes. Using a panel that included CD45RO, CCR7, CD25, CD127, CD95 and CD27, naive, central memory, regulatory and stem cell-like memory CD4+ T cells were sorted on a BD FACSAria II. Purity was above 95% for every sorted population. PBMCs were separated immediately by Lymphoprep density gradient centrifugation and were stained directly, without being cultured. So that batch effects would be minimized, each experiment stained and sorted samples in pairs, pairing one healthy donor with one patient. The entire isolated RNA was reverse transcribed using the High Capacity cDNA Reverse Transcription Kit, and thus expressed TCRB transcripts were sequenced. Naive, central memory and regulatory T cell samples underwent deep immunoSEQ sequencing, averaging roughly 3.4 million total reads per sample. Sorted cells were lysed in RLT buffer, and RNA was extracted using DNase-treated RNeasy Micro or Mini kits according to cell number. To prevent cross-contamination, every cell subset was processed on its own, while patient and healthy donor samples were processed together. Using the immunoSEQ multiplex PCR, TCRB sequences were amplified from cDNA into 87-bp fragments spanning the CDR3 region. Amplicons were sequenced on the Illumina HiSeq platform. The study's own analysis went as follows. PCR bias was computationally corrected using synthetic template baselines, reads within Hamming distance 2 were collapsed, and singletons that could not be merged were discarded. By aligning reads against IMGT, V, D and J genes, CDR3 length, and insertions or deletions at six rearrangement sites were assigned. Clonotype counts were normalized to sorted cell number within each subset before computing true diversity and Gini coefficients with the tcR R package. The overlap coefficient, calculated on TCRB nucleotide sequences, was used to quantify repertoire sharing. What TCRdb holds here is the immuneACCESS table cut down to in-frame rearrangements. Part of the clones is not present; checked against another copy, under half of the missing clones reflect an unresolved V gene, and the others are unexplained. That table supplies the V and J calls and clone size; D and trimming were determined from the DNA. The sample table holds over 150,000 clones, of which approximately 8.1% were seen once. The ten largest clones take up 0.5% to 0.65% of the sample.

The V end gives up 5 bases and the J end 4 bases, leaving 12 bases in the junction not matched to a gene. The CDR3 sequence holds 16 residues, the cysteine and phenylalanine included. Only the CDR3 region is kept as DNA, spanning 48 bases read in frame from base 1. CDR1 and CDR2 are read off the germline V gene as SGHTA and FQGNSA. The receptor was derived from a man aged 18 to 30 in good health. The sequence joins TRBV7-2 to TRBJ2-5, with TRBD1 matching 8 junction bases. The sequenced material came from central memory CD4+ T cells from blood. The CDR3 protein is CASSDKTGVMGETQYF. The bases are TGTGCCAGCAGCGATAAGACAGGGGTCATGGGAGAGACCCAGTACTTC. Reference TRBV7-2 and TRBJ2-5 proteins supply the regions before and after the CDR3; the full variable domain is: GAGVSQSPSNKVTEKGKDVELRCDPISGHTALYWYRQSLGQGLEFLIYFQGNSAPDKSGLPSDRFSAERTGGSVSTLTIQRTQQEDSAVYLCASSDKTGVMGETQYFGPGTRLLVL.